The 18 T cell receptor beta chains presented below share a single source sample, sequenced in a study of T cell repertoires in cytomegalovirus infection. A single record per CDR3 protein comes from TCRdb applying MiXCR to the reads. The sample yields around 530,000 distinct CDR3 sequences, about a quarter seen once. Sequences were obtained from PBMCs. Every receptor here comes from a human donor in good health (CMV status not recorded). Some clones in this sample may be carry-over from other donors' samples.

This chain links TRBV10-3 with TRBJ2-7; D is ambiguous. Germline CDR1 ENHRY, CDR2 SYGVKD. The CDR3 has 13 amino acids. Trimming removed 0 bases at V and 9 bases at J, with 12 bases between. CDR3 in DNA: TGTGCCATCAGTGAGTCGTCGGCAGTGGGGCAGTACGTC. This sequence encodes CAISESSAVGQYV.

This clonotype was recorded at least ten times. The chain is built from TRBV7-2 and TRBJ2-1; D is perhaps TRBD2 (6 bases). The ends were cut back, 7 bases at V and 2 bases at J, with 15 bases in the middle. The CDR3 sequence is 15 residues long. Germline V gene sequence: CDR1 SGHTA, CDR2 FQGNSA. This CDR3 reads CASIGMGGTYNEQFF. The CDR3 DNA follows: TGTGCCAGCATCGGGATGGGCGGGACCTACAATGAGCAGTTCTTC. The variable domain in full, with the rest retrieved from reference TRBV7-2 and TRBJ2-1, is GAGVSQSPSNKVTEKGKDVELRCDPISGHTALYWYRQSLGQGLEFLIYFQGNSAPDKSGLPSDRFSAERTGGSVSTLTIQRTQQEDSAVYLCASIGMGGTYNEQFFGPGTRLTVL.

CDR3 nucleotide sequence: TGTGCCAGCAGCCGAGGCCTAGCGTCACTGAACGAGCAGTACTTC. This translates into CASSRGLASLNEQYF. The chain carries TRBV6-5 and TRBJ2-7; D is possibly TRBD2 (6 bases). Germline V gene data show CDR1 as MNHEY and CDR2 as SVGAGI. Trimming pared 6 bases from V and 5 bases from J, leaving 20 bases between. CDR3 length equals 15 residues.

The J gene is TRBJ2-3, the V gene TRBV27; D might be TRBD2 (6 bases). In germline, CDR1 is MNHEY, CDR2 SMNVEV (reference sequence). The CDR3 runs to 16 residues. V dropped 5 bases and J dropped 2 bases, with 17 bases sitting between them. The CDR3: CASSPYRRDLTDTQYF. CDR3 DNA: TGTGCCAGCAGTCCCTACCGGAGGGACCTCACAGATACGCAGTATTTT.

Here the CDR3 reads CASSYLGNGGTEAFF. CDR3 DNA sequence: TGTGCCAGCAGTTACTTAGGAAACGGAGGAACTGAAGCTTTCTTT. V usage is TRBV6-5 and J usage is TRBJ1-1; D not certain. Germline lookup yields CDR1 MNHEY and CDR2 SVGAGI. The germline V and J ends were trimmed by 1 base and 5 bases, with 14 bases remaining between them. The CDR3 has 15 amino acids.

In its sample, this clonotype was seen a few times. V and J are TRBV6-2 or TRBV6-3 and TRBJ1-5, with TRBD1 identical over 9 bases. Germline trimming cut 5 bases from V and 0 bases from J; bases unmatched to any gene: 11. The CDR3 loop spans 18 amino acids. Germline loops: CDR1 MNHEY, CDR2 SVGEGT. The CDR3 nucleotides are TGTGCCAGCAGTCGAACCGAATGGACAGGGGATAGCAATCAGCCCCAGCATTTT. Its protein is CASSRTEWTGDSNQPQHF.

This clonotype was counted a few times. V gene TRBV12-3 or TRBV12-4 combines with J gene TRBJ2-3; D gene uncertain. The CDR3 is made up of 15 amino acids. V lost 6 bases, J lost 5 bases, and 18 bases lay in between. CDR3 loop: CASRLAPVQRDTQYF. In DNA form, the CDR3 reads TGTGCCAGCAGACTCGCTCCCGTTCAGAGAGATACGCAGTATTTT.

For this clonotype: This may be a read error: a much more frequent sequence differs by one nucleotide. This chain joins TRBV7-2 and TRBJ2-3, with 8 bases that match TRBD2. CDR3 length equals 18 residues. Germline V gene lookup returns CDR1 SGHTA and CDR2 FQGNSA. The V gene end was trimmed by 2 bases and the J gene end by 6 bases; junction bases not matched to a gene: 16. The CDR3 bases are TGTGCCAGCAGCTTAATGGCTACAAGCGGGAGCGACGCGGATACGCAGTATTTT. Its protein product is CASSLMATSGSDADTQYF.

The chain employs TRBV27 and TRBJ1-1, with TRBD1 as a possible D gene (5 bases). CDR3 size: 14 residues. V lost 3 bases and J 3 bases, leaving 11 bases between the germline ends. Germline V gives CDR1 MNHEY, CDR2 SMNVEV (reference sequence). The CDR3 nucleotides read TGTGCCAGCAGTTTCGGGGCAGCTGACACTGAAGCTTTCTTT. Residues: CASSFGAADTEAFF.

The chain links TRBV10-2 to TRBJ2-1; perhaps TRBD2 as D (5 bases). Germline lookup yields CDR1 WSHSY and CDR2 SAAADI. Trimming removed 6 bases at V and 9 bases at J, with 9 bases between. The length of the CDR3 is 11 residues. CDR3 in amino acids: CASSGVTEQFF. The CDR3 nucleotides are TGCGCCAGCAGCGGGGTTACTGAGCAGTTCTTC.

A few counts support this clonotype. The chain recombines TRBV6-1 with TRBJ2-3; 12 bases line up with TRBD2. CDR1 and CDR2 (germline): MNHNS, SASEGT. The CDR3 covers 15 residues. The V and J ends lost 7 bases and 7 bases, in that order; junction bases with no gene match: 9. The CDR3 DNA reads as TGTGCCAGCACGAAGACTAGCGGGAGTTTAAATACGCAGTATTTT. Encoded protein: CASTKTSGSLNTQYF.

The rearrangement links TRBV12-3 or TRBV12-4 to TRBJ2-1, with D possibly being TRBD2 (6 bases). The CDR3 extends over 13 amino acids. Trimming removed 6 bases at V and 3 bases at J, with 9 bases between. The CDR3 DNA sequence: TGTGCCAGCAGCATAGCGGACTACAATGAGCAGTTCTTC. Protein: CASSIADYNEQFF.

This sequence joins TRBV5-8 and TRBJ2-6; no definite D call. The CDR3 loop spans 15 amino acids. The V end lost 3 bases, the J end lost 0 bases, and 7 bases lay between the germline ends. Germline CDR1 SGHTS, CDR2 YDEGEE. The DNA of the CDR3 is TGTGCCAGCAGCTCCCAGACCTCTGGGGCCAACGTCCTGACTTTC. It is translated as CASSSQTSGANVLTF.

The table lists this clonotype with a few counts. V usage is TRBV6-2 or TRBV6-3 and J usage is TRBJ2-1; 13 nucleotides align to TRBD2. The CDR3 has 19 amino acids. Unmatched junction bases numbered 12, after V lost 5 bases and J lost 2 bases. The germline V gene encodes CDR1 MNHEY and CDR2 SVGEGT. The CDR3 DNA reads as TGTGCCAGCAGTCGACCGGGACAAGGGACTAGCGGGACCTACAATGAGCAGTTCTTC. Translation gives CASSRPGQGTSGTYNEQFF.

The genes are TRBV15 and TRBJ2-1; 8 positions match TRBD2. The CDR3 extends over 13 amino acids. The germline V gene has CDR1 LNHNV and CDR2 YYDKDF (reference sequence). Trimming removed 8 bases from V and 7 bases from J; junction bases left unmatched: 7. As DNA, the CDR3 is TGTGCCACCCGAGCGGGAGTTGCAAATGAGCAGTTCTTC. Amino acid sequence: CATRAGVANEQFF.

The chain combines TRBV28 with TRBJ2-5; 12 bases map to TRBD2. Germline V CDR1 and CDR2: MDHEN, SYDVKM. V lost 3 bases and J lost 4; bases outside the gene matches: 6. CDR3 length equals 16 residues. The CDR3 protein is CASSFLAGGPGETQYF. As DNA, the CDR3 is TGTGCCAGCAGTTTCCTAGCGGGAGGGCCCGGAGAGACCCAGTACTTC.

The chain combines TRBV19 with TRBJ2-1, with TRBD2 identical over 8 bases. J lost 3 bases, V lost 1 base, and 11 bases had no gene match. CDR3 length equals 18 residues. Germline V gene lookup returns CDR1 LNHDA and CDR2 SQIVND (reference sequence). This chain's CDR3 is CASSIGSLAGRGYNEQFF. The CDR3 region has the DNA TGTGCCAGTAGTATAGGGAGCCTAGCGGGCAGGGGCTACAATGAGCAGTTCTTC.

This clonotype was seen a handful of times. The CDR3 spells CASSLQTVSSYNEQFF. CDR3 coding DNA: TGTGCCAGCAGTTTGCAGACAGTTAGCTCCTACAATGAGCAGTTCTTC. The rearrangement links TRBV27 to TRBJ2-1, with D perhaps matching TRBD1 (5 bases). Germline assignment: CDR1 MNHEY and CDR2 SMNVEV (reference sequence). The CDR3 runs to 16 residues. Between the trimmed V and J ends, which lost 3 bases and 0 bases, there was a span of 12 bases.